This T cell receptor (beta chain) comes out of a study of tumor-infiltrating lymphocytes in primary liver carcinoma. The study, taken as a whole, reports: Tumor region pairs showed greater overlap than either tumor-adjacent or tumor-blood pairs did. Tumors had a significantly higher top-250-clone fraction than blood (p = 0.039).

As concerns this clonotype: Its antigen is unknown. A read error may be the cause here, since a much bigger clone is one base away.

Extraction of RNA together with DNA used roughly 20-32 mg of unsorted bulk tissue. Synthesis of TCR beta cDNA was carried out from approximately 500 ng total RNA with a constant-region primer. Libraries of TCR beta came from three nested multiplex PCR rounds with slightly modified ARM-PCR. Amplification in the first two PCR rounds was performed using TRBV1-TRBV30 forward primers and a C-beta reverse primer for around 9 cycles each. TCRdb fed the multiplex PCR reads into MiXCR, producing one record per CDR3 protein. The data hold more than 100,000 distinct CDR3 sequences, with around 60% observed a single time. The CDR3 is 13 residues long. V was clipped by 5 bases and J by 1 base, with 8 bases between them. Germline V lookup: CDR1 MNHNS, CDR2 SASEGT.

This receptor was taken from an older woman with primary liver carcinoma and hepatitis B virus infection. V gene TRBV6-1 combines with J gene TRBJ2-5; no reliable D call. The sequencing input was liver tumor tissue from sampling region 1. Subset described: tumor region T1, superior pole. The CDR3 coding sequence is TGTGCCAGCAGTTATGGCACCCAAGAGACCCAGTACTTC. Protein sequence: CASSYGTQETQYF.